This entry features one T cell receptor (beta chain) sequence. Antigen unknown. These data are taken from a study of cytomegalovirus exposure and HLA in healthy donors. Study conclusions and caveats: Overall, roughly 170 TCR beta chains were annotated as cytomegalovirus-associated. Later, an analysis found that TCR clusters from the first cohort tended to co-occur in the 120 or so validation repertoires. Generally TCR sequences proved uncommon, though certain public TCRs appeared in numerous donors.

CDR1 is SGHAT, CDR2 FQNNGV, per germline. V dropped 5 bases and J dropped 5; count of bases not matched to a gene: 1. This CDR3 is built from 12 residues. Sequencing was performed with immunoSEQ multiplex PCR; in TCRdb, only in-frame clones are kept and a portion is missing. In the table there are tens of thousands of clones, 85% to 95% of which are singletons. Source material: PBMCs. The genes are TRBV11-2 and TRBJ1-2, with 8 bases matching TRBD1. This TCR derives from a man aged 18 to 29 in good health and CMV-seronegative. The DNA of the CDR3 is TGTGCCAGCAGCGACAGGGGTTATGGCTACACCTTC. Residues: CASSDRGYGYTF.